These 2 T cell receptor beta chains came from one sample sequenced in a study of patients and donors after allogeneic stem cell transplantation. TCRdb independently ran MiXCR on the RT-PCR reads; one entry per CDR3 protein. The sample consists of just over 55,000 distinct CDR3 sequences, 13% of them appearing once. Sample: blood, either unsorted or a sorted T cell fraction (not recorded which). The receptors here all came from a human donor who was either an allogeneic HSCT recipient or a stem cell or donor lymphocyte infusion donor (not recorded which). It is not recorded whose cells these are; they may come from a transplant donor.

This clonotype has ten or more counts. The rearrangement joins TRBV29-1 to TRBJ1-1; D is unresolved. This CDR3 has 14 amino acids. Germline V gene lookup returns CDR1 SQVTM and CDR2 ANQGSEA. V dropped 6 bases and J dropped 0 bases, with 14 bases sitting between them. This CDR3 is CSVKTLPLNTEAFF. Here the CDR3 DNA reads TGCAGCGTCAAGACACTCCCCCTGAACACTGAAGCTTTCTTT.

This clonotype has only a few counts. The gene calls are TRBV20-1 and TRBJ2-1, with a weak D call TRBD2 (6 bases). Deletions cut 8 bases from V and 7 bases from J, with 9 bases between. Germline assignment: CDR1 DFQATT and CDR2 SNEGSKA (reference sequence). CDR3 length equals 10 residues. Written as DNA, the CDR3 is TGCAGTATCGGGAGAAATGAGCAGTTCTTC. Residues: CSIGRNEQFF.